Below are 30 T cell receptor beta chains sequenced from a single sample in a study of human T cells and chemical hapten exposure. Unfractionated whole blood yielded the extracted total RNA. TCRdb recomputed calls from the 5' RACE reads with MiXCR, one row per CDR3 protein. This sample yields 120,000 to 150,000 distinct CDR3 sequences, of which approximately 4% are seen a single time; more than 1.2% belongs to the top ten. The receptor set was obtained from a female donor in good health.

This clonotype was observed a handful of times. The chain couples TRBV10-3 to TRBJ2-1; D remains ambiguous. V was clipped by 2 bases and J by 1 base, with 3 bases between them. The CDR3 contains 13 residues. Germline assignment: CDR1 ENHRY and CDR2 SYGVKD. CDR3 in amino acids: CAISEGSYNEQFF. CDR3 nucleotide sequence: TGTGCCATCAGTGAGGGGTCCTACAATGAGCAGTTCTTC.

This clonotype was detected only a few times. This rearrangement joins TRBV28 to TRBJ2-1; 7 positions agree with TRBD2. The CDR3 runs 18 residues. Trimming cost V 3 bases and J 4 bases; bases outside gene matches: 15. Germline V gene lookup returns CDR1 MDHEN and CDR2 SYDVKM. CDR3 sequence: CASSFGPVLATTYNEQFF. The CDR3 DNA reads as TGTGCCAGCAGTTTTGGCCCCGTACTAGCGACCACTTACAATGAGCAGTTCTTC.

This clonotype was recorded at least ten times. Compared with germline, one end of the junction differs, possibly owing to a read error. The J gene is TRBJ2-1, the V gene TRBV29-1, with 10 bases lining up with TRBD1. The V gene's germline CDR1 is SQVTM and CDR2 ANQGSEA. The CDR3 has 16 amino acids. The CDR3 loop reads CSTAGQGPHSHNEQFF. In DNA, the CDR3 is TGCAGCACTGCGGGACAGGGGCCTCACTCCCACAATGAGCAGTTCTTC.

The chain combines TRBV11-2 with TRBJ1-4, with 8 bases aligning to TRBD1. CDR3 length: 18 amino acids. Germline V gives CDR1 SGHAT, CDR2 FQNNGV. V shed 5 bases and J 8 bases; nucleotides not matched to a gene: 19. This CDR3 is CASSPAGQGPRRREKLFF. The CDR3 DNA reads TGTGCCAGCAGCCCCGCTGGACAGGGACCGCGTCGGAGGGAAAAACTGTTTTTT.

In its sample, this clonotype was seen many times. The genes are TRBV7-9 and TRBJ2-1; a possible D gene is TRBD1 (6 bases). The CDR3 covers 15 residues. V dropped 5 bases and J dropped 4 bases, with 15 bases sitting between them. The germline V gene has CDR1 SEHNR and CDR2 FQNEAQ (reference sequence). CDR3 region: CASSHRDIKYNEQFF. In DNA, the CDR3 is TGTGCCAGCAGCCACCGGGACATAAAGTACAATGAGCAGTTCTTC.

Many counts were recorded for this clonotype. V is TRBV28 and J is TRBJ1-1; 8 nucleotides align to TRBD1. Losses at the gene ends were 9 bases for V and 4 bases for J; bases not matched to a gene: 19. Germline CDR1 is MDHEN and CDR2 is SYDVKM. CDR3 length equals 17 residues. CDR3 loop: CASRTGRMDKEATEAFF. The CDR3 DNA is TGTGCCAGTAGGACAGGGAGGATGGATAAGGAGGCCACTGAAGCTTTCTTT.

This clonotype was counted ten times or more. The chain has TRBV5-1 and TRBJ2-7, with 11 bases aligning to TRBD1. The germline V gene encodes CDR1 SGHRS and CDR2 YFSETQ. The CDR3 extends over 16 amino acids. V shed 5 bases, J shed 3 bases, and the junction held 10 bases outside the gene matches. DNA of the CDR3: TGCGCCAGCAGGATAGAACCGGGACAGGGGGGCTACGAGCAGTACTTC. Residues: CASRIEPGQGGYEQYF.

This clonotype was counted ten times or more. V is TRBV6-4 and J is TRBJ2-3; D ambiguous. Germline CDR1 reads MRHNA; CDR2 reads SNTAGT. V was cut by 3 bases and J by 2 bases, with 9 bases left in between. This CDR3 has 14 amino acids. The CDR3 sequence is CASSEGRPTDTQYF. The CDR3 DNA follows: TGTGCCAGCAGTGAGGGAAGACCCACAGATACGCAGTATTTT.

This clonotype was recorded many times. The CDR3 protein is CASSVNVYISTNTEAFF. As DNA, the CDR3 is TGTGCCAGCAGCGTAAATGTTTATATCTCAACGAACACTGAAGCTTTCTTT. The chain links TRBV9 to TRBJ1-1; D is unresolved. The CDR3 totals 17 residues. Trimming took off 1 base at V and 1 base at J, with 17 bases between the two ends. Germline-derived CDR1 and CDR2 are SGDLS and YYNGEE. Full variable domain (missing parts from reference TRBV9 and TRBJ1-1): DSGVTQTPKHLITATGQRVTLRCSPRSGDLSVYWYQQSLDQGLQFLIQYYNGEERAKGNILERFSAQQFPDLHSELNLSSLELGDSALYFCASSVNVYISTNTEAFFGQGTRLTVV.

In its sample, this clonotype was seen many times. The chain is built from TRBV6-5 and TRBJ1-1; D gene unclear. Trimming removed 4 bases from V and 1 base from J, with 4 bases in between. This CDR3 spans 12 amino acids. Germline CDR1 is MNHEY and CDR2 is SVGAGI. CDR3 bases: TGTGCCAGCAGTTCTGGGAACACTGAAGCTTTCTTT. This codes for CASSSGNTEAFF.

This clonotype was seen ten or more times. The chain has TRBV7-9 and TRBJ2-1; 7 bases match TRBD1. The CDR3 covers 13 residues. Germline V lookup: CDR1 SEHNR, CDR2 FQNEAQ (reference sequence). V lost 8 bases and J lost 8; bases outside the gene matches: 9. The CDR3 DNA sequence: TGTGCCAGCGGCAAGACAGGGTCGGATGAGCAGTTCTTC. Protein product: CASGKTGSDEQFF.

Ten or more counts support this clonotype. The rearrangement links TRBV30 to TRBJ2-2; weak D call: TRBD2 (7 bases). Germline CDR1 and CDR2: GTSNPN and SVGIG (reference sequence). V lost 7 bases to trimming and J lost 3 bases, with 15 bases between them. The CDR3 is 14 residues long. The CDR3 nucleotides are TGTGCCTCAAAGGGAGGGGGGGACACCGGGGAGCTGTTTTTT. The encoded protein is CASKGGGDTGELFF.

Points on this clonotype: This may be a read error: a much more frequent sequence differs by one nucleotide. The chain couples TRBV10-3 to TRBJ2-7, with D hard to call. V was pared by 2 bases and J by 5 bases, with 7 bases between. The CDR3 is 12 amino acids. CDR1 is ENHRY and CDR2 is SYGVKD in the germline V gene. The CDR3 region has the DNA TGTGCCATCAGTGAGGGATCCGACGAGCAGTACTTC. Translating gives CAISEGSDEQYF.

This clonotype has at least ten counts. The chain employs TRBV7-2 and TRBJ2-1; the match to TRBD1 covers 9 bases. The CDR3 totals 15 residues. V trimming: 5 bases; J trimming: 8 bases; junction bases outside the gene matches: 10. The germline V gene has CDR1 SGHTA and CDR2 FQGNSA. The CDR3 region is CASSPGQGLTDEQFF. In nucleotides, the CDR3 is TGTGCCAGCAGCCCCGGACAGGGGCTTACTGATGAGCAGTTCTTC.

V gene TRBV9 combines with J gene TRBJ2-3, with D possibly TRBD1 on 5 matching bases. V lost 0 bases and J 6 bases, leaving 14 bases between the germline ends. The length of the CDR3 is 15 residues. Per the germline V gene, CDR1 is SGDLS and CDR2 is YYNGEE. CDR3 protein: CASSVGGRNTDTQYF. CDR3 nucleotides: TGTGCCAGCAGCGTAGGGGGCCGGAACACGGATACGCAGTATTTT.

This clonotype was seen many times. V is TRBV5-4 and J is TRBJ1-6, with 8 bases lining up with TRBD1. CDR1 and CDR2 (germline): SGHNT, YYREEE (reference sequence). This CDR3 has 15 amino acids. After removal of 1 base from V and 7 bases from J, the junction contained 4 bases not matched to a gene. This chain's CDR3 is CASSLPGTGNSPLHF. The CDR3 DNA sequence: TGTGCCAGCAGCTTGCCCGGGACAGGCAATTCACCCCTCCACTTT.

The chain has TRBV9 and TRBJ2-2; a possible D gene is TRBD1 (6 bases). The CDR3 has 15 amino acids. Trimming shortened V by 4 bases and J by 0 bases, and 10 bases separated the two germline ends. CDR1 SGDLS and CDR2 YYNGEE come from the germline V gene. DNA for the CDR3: TGTGCCAGCAGCAAAAGGACAGCGAACACCGGGGAGCTGTTTTTT. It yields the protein CASSKRTANTGELFF.

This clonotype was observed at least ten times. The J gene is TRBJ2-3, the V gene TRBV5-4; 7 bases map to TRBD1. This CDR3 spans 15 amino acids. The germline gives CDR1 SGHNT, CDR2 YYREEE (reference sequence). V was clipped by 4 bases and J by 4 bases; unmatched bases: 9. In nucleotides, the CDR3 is TGTGCCAGCAGCCCTAGGGGGCTGGGGGCAGATACGCAGTATTTT. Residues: CASSPRGLGADTQYF.

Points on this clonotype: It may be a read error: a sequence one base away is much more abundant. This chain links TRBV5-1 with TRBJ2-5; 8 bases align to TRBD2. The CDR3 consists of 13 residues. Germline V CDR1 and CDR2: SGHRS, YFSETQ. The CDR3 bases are TGCGCCAGCAGCCGGCGGGGGGAAGAGATCCAGTACTTC. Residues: CASSRRGEEIQYF.

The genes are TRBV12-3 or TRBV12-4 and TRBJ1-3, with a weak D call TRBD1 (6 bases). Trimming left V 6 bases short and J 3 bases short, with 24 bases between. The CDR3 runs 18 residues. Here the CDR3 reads CASRSRATGPVSGNTIYF. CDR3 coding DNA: TGTGCCAGCAGGTCGAGGGCGACAGGCCCTGTGAGTGGAAACACCATATATTTT.

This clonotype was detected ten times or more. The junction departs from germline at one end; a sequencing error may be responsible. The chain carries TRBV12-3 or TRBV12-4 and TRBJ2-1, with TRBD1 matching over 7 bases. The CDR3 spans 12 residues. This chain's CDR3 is CASSFGTGVGAF. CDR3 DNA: TGTGCCAGCAGTTTTGGAACAGGGGTGGGTGCCTTC.

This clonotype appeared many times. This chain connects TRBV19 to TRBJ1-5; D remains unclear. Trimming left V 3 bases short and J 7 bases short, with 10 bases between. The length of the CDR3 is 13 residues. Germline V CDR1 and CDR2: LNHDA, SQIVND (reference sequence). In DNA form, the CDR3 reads TGTGCCAGTAGTATCTACACGGACCAGCCCCAGCATTTT. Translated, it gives CASSIYTDQPQHF.

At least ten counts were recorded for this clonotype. The CDR3, as DNA: TGTGCCAGCAGCCAAAATACAGGGGTTGGAGGCTATGGCTACACCTTC. Translation: CASSQNTGVGGYGYTF. The V and J genes are TRBV3-1 and TRBJ1-2; 7 nucleotides line up with TRBD1. CDR1 and CDR2 from the germline V gene are LGHDT and YNNKEL (reference sequence). J gave up 4 bases and V 2 bases, and 10 bases lay outside the gene matches. CDR3 length: 16 amino acids. The variable domain in full, completed from reference TRBV3-1 and TRBJ1-2, reads DTAVSQTPKYLVTQMGNDKSIKCEQNLGHDTMYWYKQDSKKFLKIMFSYNNKELIINETVPNRFSPKSPDKAHLNLHINSLELGDSAVYFCASSQNTGVGGYGYTFGSGTRLTVV.

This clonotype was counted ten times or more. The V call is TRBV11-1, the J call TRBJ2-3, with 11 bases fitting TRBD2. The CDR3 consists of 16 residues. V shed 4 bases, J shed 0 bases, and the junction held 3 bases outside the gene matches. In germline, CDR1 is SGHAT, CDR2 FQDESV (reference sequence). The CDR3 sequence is CASSYGTSGSTDTQYF. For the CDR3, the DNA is TGTGCCAGCAGCTACGGGACTAGCGGAAGCACAGATACGCAGTATTTT.

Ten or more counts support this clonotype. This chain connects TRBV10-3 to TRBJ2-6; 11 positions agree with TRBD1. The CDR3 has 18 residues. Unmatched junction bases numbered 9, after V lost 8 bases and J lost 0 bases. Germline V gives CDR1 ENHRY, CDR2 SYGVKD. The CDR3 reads CAIAYGTGGISGANVLTF. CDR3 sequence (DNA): TGTGCCATCGCGTACGGGACAGGGGGGATCTCTGGGGCCAACGTCCTGACTTTC.

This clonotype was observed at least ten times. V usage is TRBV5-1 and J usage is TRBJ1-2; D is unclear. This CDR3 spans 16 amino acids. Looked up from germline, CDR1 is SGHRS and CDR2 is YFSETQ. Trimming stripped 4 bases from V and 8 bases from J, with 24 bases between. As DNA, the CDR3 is TGCGCCAGCAGCCGGAGCATCGGGGATGGGAGAGGGGGCTACACCTTC. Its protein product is CASSRSIGDGRGGYTF.

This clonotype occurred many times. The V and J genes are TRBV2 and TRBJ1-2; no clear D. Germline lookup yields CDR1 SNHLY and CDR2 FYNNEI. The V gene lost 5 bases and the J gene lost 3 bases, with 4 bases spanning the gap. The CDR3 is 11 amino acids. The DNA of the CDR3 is TGTGCCAGCAGTCCCGACTATGGCTACACCTTC. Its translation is CASSPDYGYTF.

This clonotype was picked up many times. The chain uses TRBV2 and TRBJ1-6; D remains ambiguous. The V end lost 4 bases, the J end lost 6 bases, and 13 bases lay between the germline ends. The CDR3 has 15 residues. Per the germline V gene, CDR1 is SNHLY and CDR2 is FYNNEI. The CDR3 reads CASSVSRRGNSPLHF. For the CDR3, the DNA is TGTGCCAGCAGTGTATCACGTCGTGGTAATTCACCCCTCCACTTT. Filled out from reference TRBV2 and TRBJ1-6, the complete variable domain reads EPEVTQTPSHQVTQMGQEVILRCVPISNHLYFYWYRQILGQKVEFLVSFYNNEISEKSEIFDDQFSVERPDGSNFTLKIRSTKLEDSAMYFCASSVSRRGNSPLHFGNGTRLTVT.

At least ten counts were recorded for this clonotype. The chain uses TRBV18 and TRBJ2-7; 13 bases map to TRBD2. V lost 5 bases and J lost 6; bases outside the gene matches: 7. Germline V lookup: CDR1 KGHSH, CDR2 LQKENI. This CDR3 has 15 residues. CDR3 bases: TGTGCCAGCTCAGGACTAGCGGGGGACAGGAGCGAGCAGTACTTC. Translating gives CASSGLAGDRSEQYF.

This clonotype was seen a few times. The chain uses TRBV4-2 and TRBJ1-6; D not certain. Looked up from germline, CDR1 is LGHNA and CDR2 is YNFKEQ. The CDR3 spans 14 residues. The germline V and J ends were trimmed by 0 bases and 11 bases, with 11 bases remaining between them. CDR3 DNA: TGTGCCAGCAGCCAAGAAGTTCACAGTACACCCCTCCACTTT. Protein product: CASSQEVHSTPLHF.